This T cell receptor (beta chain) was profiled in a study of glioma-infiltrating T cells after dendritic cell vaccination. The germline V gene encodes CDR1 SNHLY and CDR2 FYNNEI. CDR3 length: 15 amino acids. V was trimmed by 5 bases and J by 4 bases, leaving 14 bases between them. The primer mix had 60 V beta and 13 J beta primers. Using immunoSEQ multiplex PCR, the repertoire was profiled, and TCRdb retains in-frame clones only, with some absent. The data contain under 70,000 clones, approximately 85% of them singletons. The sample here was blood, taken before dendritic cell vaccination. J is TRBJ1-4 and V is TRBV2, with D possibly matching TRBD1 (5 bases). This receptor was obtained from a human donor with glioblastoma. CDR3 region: CASSNTGGVNEKLFF. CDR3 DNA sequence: TGTGCCAGCAGTAACACAGGAGGGGTTAATGAAAAACTGTTTTTT. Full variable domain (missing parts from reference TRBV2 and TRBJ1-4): EPEVTQTPSHQVTQMGQEVILRCVPISNHLYFYWYRQILGQKVEFLVSFYNNEISEKSEIFDDQFSVERPDGSNFTLKIRSTKLEDSAMYFCASSNTGGVNEKLFFGSGTQLSVL.